A selection of T cell receptor beta chains follows, all from one sample in a study of T-cell reconstitution after alpha-beta-depleted transplantation in children. MiXCR was run by TCRdb on the PCR reads, yielding one entry per CDR3 protein. The sample includes about 980,000 distinct CDR3 sequences, about 29% of them seen just once. The material was PBMCs, mostly from graft donor cells, obtained 360 days after TCRalphabeta/CD19-depleted stem cell transplant. Receptor source: a boy under two years old who had a stem cell transplant for SCID, so the T cells may come from the graft donor. The CDR3 runs from the conserved cysteine through the conserved F or W. D genes are given only for firm matches. The size entry is marked missing in some rows and otherwise reads once, few, many or a size class.

>TRBD2|-|TRBV5-1|TRBJ2-1
CASSLKAFLAGGPVDNEQFF
TGCGCCAGCAGCCTTAAGGCATTTCTAGCGGGGGGGCCCGTCGACAATGAGCAGTTCTTC
>TRBD2|-|TRBV12-3/TRBV12-4|TRBJ2-3
CASSPRGLAPDTQYF
TGTGCCAGCAGTCCTAGAGGACTAGCGCCAGATACGCAGTATTTT
>-|many|TRBV2|TRBJ2-7
CASGVGEQYF
TGTGCCAGCGGGGTCGGCGAGCAGTACTTC
>-|few|TRBV28|TRBJ1-1
CASTQTPVPRTEAFF
TGTGCCAGCACTCAAACCCCGGTCCCCCGCACTGAAGCTTTCTTT
>-|few|TRBV20-1|TRBJ1-5
CSARAGRTFQPQHF
TGCAGTGCTAGAGCAGGGAGGACATTTCAGCCCCAGCATTTT
>-|few|TRBV6-2/TRBV6-3|TRBJ2-1
CASSLPQGTDNEQFF
TGTGCCAGCAGTTTACCACAGGGTACCGACAATGAGCAGTTCTTC
>-|-|TRBV29-1|TRBJ2-7
CSVEKGRYEQYF
TGCAGCGTTGAGAAGGGGCGCTACGAGCAGTACTTC
>TRBD1|few|TRBV11-1|TRBJ2-7
CASSPSPGDRDVSYEQYF
TGTGCCAGCAGCCCTAGCCCGGGGGACAGGGACGTTTCCTACGAGCAGTACTTC
>TRBD2|-|TRBV13|TRBJ2-7
CASSFSPGGPWEQYF
TGTGCCAGCAGCTTCTCCCCGGGGGGGCCATGGGAGCAGTACTTC
>-|-|TRBV5-1|TRBJ2-5
CASSWASGTVETQYF
TGCGCCAGCAGCTGGGCGAGCGGGACAGTAGAGACCCAGTACTTC
>-|-|TRBV11-2|TRBJ2-3
CASSLGQVDTQYF
TGTGCCAGCAGCTTAGGACAGGTAGATACGCAGTATTTT
>TRBD2|-|TRBV20-1|TRBJ2-6
CSAVRTSGALSGANVLTF
TGCAGTGCGGTCCGAACTAGCGGGGCTCTCTCTGGGGCCAACGTCCTGACTTTC
>TRBD2|-|TRBV20-1|TRBJ2-1
CSASPAGGERYNEQFF
TGCAGTGCTAGTCCAGCGGGGGGTGAGCGGTACAATGAGCAGTTCTTC
>-|-|TRBV15|TRBJ2-7
CATSTPRGAPYEQYF
TGTGCCACCAGCACCCCTCGGGGGGCCCCCTACGAGCAGTACTTC
>TRBD2|few|TRBV6-1|TRBJ2-1
CASSQRLAGVNEQFF
TGTGCCAGCAGCCAAAGACTAGCGGGGGTTAATGAGCAGTTCTTC
>-|-|TRBV5-1|TRBJ2-1
CASSVGDPYNEQFF
TGCGCCAGCAGCGTGGGCGACCCCTACAATGAGCAGTTCTTC
>-|-|TRBV4-2|TRBJ2-3
CASSQDHGATSTDTQYF
TGTGCCAGCAGCCAAGATCACGGGGCAACTAGCACAGATACGCAGTATTTT
>-|-|TRBV5-1|TRBJ1-2
CASSSGQLYGYTF
TGCGCCAGCAGCTCCGGACAGCTCTATGGCTACACCTTC
>-|-|TRBV5-6|TRBJ2-2
CASSWASTGELFF
TGTGCCAGCAGCTGGGCGTCGACCGGGGAGCTGTTTTTT
>-|-|TRBV20-1|TRBJ1-6
CSTQVAPLHF
TGCAGTACCCAGGTAGCACCCCTCCACTTT
>-|-|TRBV12-3/TRBV12-4|TRBJ1-1
CASSLRHPNTEAFF
TGTGCCAGCAGTTTAAGACACCCGAACACTGAAGCTTTCTTT
>-|-|TRBV4-1|TRBJ2-7
CASNLGQTIVEQYF
TGCGCCAGCAACCTAGGACAAACAATCGTCGAGCAGTACTTC
>-|many|TRBV5-6|TRBJ2-3
CASSGVGVLVVPDTQYF
TGTGCCAGCAGCGGGGTAGGAGTTTTGGTAGTCCCAGATACGCAGTATTTT
>TRBD2|-|TRBV24-1|TRBJ2-3
CATSEPNRGGTDTQYF
TGTGCCACCAGTGAACCCAACCGGGGGGGGACAGATACGCAGTATTTT
>TRBD1|few|TRBV12-3/TRBV12-4|TRBJ2-2
CASTVTGGGTGELFF
TGTGCCAGCACCGTAACAGGGGGAGGCACCGGGGAGCTGTTTTTT
>-|few|TRBV7-2|TRBJ2-1
CASSLDLRGVWFF
TGTGCCAGCAGCTTAGACCTTAGGGGAGTTTGGTTCTTC
>TRBD1|-|TRBV15|TRBJ1-1
CATKAGGRHTEAFF
TGTGCCACCAAAGCAGGGGGGAGACACACTGAAGCTTTCTTT
>-|-|TRBV20-1|TRBJ1-1
CSAPDGLGTEAFF
TGCAGTGCTCCCGACGGCCTTGGCACTGAAGCTTTCTTT
>-|-|TRBV29-1|TRBJ2-3
CSVCVRGVGTDTQYF
TGCAGCGTTTGCGTCAGGGGAGTCGGCACAGATACGCAGTATTTT
>-|-|TRBV2|TRBJ1-2
CASSEPGRMNYGYTF
TGTGCCAGCAGTGAACCGGGACGGATGAACTATGGCTACACCTTC
>-|-|TRBV9|TRBJ2-7
CASSAGMGTEQYF
TGTGCCAGCAGCGCAGGAATGGGTACGGAGCAGTACTTC
>-|-|TRBV6-4|TRBJ2-7
CASSALHRGPGYF
TGTGCCAGCAGTGCGTTACACCGCGGCCCGGGGTACTTC
>-|-|TRBV11-2|TRBJ2-7
CASSSLDNSYEQYF
TGTGCCAGCAGCTCCTTAGACAATTCCTACGAGCAGTACTTC
>-|-|TRBV12-3/TRBV12-4|TRBJ1-1
CASSQGSGARAFF
TGTGCCAGCAGTCAGGGCTCGGGGGCGCGGGCTTTCTTT
>-|few|TRBV5-1|TRBJ2-3
CASSLSLGGGTDTQYF
TGCGCCAGCAGCTTGTCTCTCGGTGGGGGCACAGATACGCAGTATTTT
>-|-|TRBV20-1|TRBJ2-5
CSASWDRQETQYF
TGCAGTGCTAGTTGGGATCGGCAAGAGACCCAGTACTTC
>TRBD1|-|TRBV5-1|TRBJ1-2
CASSSGQAHYGYTF
TGCGCCAGCAGCTCGGGACAGGCCCACTATGGCTACACCTTC
>TRBD2|-|TRBV4-3|TRBJ2-5
CASSQDSLAGGRETQYF
TGCGCCAGCAGCCAAGATTCCCTAGCGGGGGGGCGGGAGACCCAGTACTTC
>TRBD1|few|TRBV15|TRBJ2-7
CATSRDLTGGVIFPYEQYF
TGTGCCACCAGCAGAGATCTTACAGGGGGCGTAATTTTTCCGTACGAGCAGTACTTC
>-|few|TRBV3-1|TRBJ1-4
CASSQRVEKLFF
TGTGCCAGCAGCCAACGGGTGGAAAAACTGTTTTTT
>-|few|TRBV20-1|TRBJ2-5
CSARPGPIFF
TGCAGTGCTCGACCGGGACCCATTTTCTTC
>-|-|TRBV28|TRBJ2-1
CASSLFRLNNEQFF
TGTGCCAGCAGTTTATTTAGGCTAAACAATGAGCAGTTCTTC
>-|-|TRBV5-1|TRBJ2-2
CASSRPQDYYTGELFF
TGCGCCAGCAGCCGACCCCAAGACTATTACACCGGGGAGCTGTTTTTT
>-|many|TRBV5-6|TRBJ2-2
CASSWGVSNTGELFF
TGTGCCAGCAGCTGGGGCGTTTCGAACACCGGGGAGCTGTTTTTT
>TRBD1|few|TRBV2|TRBJ2-1
CAGAGDRGVNEQFF
TGTGCCGGGGCAGGGGACAGGGGCGTCAATGAGCAGTTCTTC
>TRBD2|-|TRBV19|TRBJ2-1
CASSMKLAASYNEQFF
TGTGCCAGTAGTATGAAGCTAGCGGCCTCCTACAATGAGCAGTTCTTC
>-|few|TRBV5-6|TRBJ1-2
CASSLAAAWRGYTF
TGTGCCAGCAGCCTGGCGGCAGCTTGGAGGGGCTACACCTTC
>-|-|TRBV5-6|TRBJ1-1
CASSSGGDFGAEAFF
TGTGCCAGCAGCTCTGGGGGGGACTTCGGGGCTGAAGCTTTCTTT
>TRBD1|few|TRBV9|TRBJ2-1
CASSVGTGTGTNEQFF
TGTGCCAGCAGCGTAGGTACCGGGACAGGGACCAATGAGCAGTTCTTC
>-|-|TRBV9|TRBJ2-2
CASGSGETGELFF
TGTGCCAGCGGAAGCGGTGAAACCGGGGAGCTGTTTTTT
>TRBD2|few|TRBV20-1|TRBJ2-7
CSATVAGGYEQYF
TGCAGTGCTACCGTAGCGGGGGGCTACGAGCAGTACTTC
>-|few|TRBV5-1|TRBJ2-3
CASTPMPGRTTDTQYF
TGCGCCAGCACCCCGATGCCTGGGAGAACCACAGATACGCAGTATTTT
>-|-|TRBV24-1|TRBJ2-3
CATSDPDTFGPHTDTQYF
TGTGCCACCAGTGACCCCGACACGTTCGGTCCCCACACAGATACGCAGTATTTT
>TRBD1|-|TRBV4-1|TRBJ2-7
CASSQDGTGLAEQYF
TGCGCCAGCAGCCAAGATGGGACAGGGCTGGCCGAGCAGTACTTC